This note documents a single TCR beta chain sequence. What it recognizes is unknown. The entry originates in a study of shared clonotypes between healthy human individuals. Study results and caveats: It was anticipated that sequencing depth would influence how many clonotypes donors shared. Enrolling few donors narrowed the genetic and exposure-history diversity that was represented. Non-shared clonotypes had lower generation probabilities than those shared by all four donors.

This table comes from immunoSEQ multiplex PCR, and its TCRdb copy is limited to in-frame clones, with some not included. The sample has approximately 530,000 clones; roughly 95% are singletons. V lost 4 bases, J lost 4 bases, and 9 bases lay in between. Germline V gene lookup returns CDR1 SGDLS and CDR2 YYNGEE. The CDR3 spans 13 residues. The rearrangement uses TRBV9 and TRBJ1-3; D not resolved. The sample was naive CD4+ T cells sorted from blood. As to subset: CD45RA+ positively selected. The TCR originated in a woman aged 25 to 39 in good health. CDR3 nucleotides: TGTGCCAGCAGCCCTCATACAGGAAACACCATATATTTT. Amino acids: CASSPHTGNTIYF.